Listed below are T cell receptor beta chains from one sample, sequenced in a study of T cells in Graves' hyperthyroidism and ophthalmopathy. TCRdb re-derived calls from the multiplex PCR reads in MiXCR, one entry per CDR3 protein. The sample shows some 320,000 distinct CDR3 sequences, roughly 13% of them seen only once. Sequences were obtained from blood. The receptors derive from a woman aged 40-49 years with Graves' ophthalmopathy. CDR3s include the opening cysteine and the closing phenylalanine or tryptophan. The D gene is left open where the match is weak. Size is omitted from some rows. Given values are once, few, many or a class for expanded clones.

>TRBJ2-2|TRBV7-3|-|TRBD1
TGTGCCAGCTCGGTCCAGGGGGCTTCCACCGGGGAGCTGTTTTTT
CASSVQGASTGELFF
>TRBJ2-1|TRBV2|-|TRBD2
TGTGCCAGCAGTGAATCTAGCGGGGTGGATGAGCAGTTCTTC
CASSESSGVDEQFF
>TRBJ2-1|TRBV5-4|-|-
TGTGCCAGCAGCGAATACCCCTCCGGGGGAGGGCAGTTCTTC
CASSEYPSGGGQFF
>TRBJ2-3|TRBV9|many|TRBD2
TGTGCCAGCAGCGTAACCCTAGCGGGCGGACTCACAGATACGCAGTATTTT
CASSVTLAGGLTDTQYF
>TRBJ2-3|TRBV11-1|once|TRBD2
TGTGCCAGCAGCCCCGGCTTAGCGGGAGGAAGCACAGATACGCGGTATTTT
CASSPGLAGGSTDTRYF
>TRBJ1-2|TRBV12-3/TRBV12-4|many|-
TGTGCCAGCACACTGAGGGATAACTATGGCTACACCTTC
CASTLRDNYGYTF
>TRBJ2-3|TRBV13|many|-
TGTGCCAGCAGCCAGGACTATCGCACAGATACGCAGTATTTT
CASSQDYRTDTQYF
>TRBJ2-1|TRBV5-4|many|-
TGTGCCAGCAGGACCTCATGGGGGGAGATCCATGAGCAGTTCTTC
CASRTSWGEIHEQFF
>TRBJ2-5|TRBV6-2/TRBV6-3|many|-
TGTGCCAGCAGTTACTCGTTGAGGAACGAACCTCAAGAGACCCAGTACTTC
CASSYSLRNEPQETQYF
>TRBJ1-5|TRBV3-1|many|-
TGTGCCAGCAGCCAGAGCGAGGGGAGTTTCAATCAGCCCCAGCATTTT
CASSQSEGSFNQPQHF
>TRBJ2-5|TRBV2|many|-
TGTGCCAGCTCCCTCGTCGACACATGGTACCAAGAGACCCAGTACTTC
CASSLVDTWYQETQYF
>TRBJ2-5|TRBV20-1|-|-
TGCAGTGCTATACCGCAAGAACAGGGGGGGACACAAGAGACCCAGTACTTC
CSAIPQEQGGTQETQYF
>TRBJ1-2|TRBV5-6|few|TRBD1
TGTGCCAGCAGCTCGACAGGGGACTATAACTATGGCTACACCTTC
CASSSTGDYNYGYTF
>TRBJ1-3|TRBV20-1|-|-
TGCAGTGCTAGAGTCGGAAACACCATATATTTT
CSARVGNTIYF
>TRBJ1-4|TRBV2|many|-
TGTGCCAGCAGTGAAAACCGGGCCGCCGAAAAACTGTTTTTT
CASSENRAAEKLFF
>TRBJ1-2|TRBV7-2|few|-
TGTGCCAGCAGCTCTCAGAATTCTAACTATGGCTACACCTTC
CASSSQNSNYGYTF
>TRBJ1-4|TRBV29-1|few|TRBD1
TGCAGCGTTATGGACAGGGGGAACTCTAATGAAAAACTGTTTTTT
CSVMDRGNSNEKLFF
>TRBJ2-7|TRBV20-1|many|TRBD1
TGCAGTGCCACAGGACAGGGGGCTCACTACGAGCAGTACTTC
CSATGQGAHYEQYF
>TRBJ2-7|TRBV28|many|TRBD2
TGTGCCAGCAGCTTACAGGGACTAGCGGGAAGATCCTACGAGCAGTACTTC
CASSLQGLAGRSYEQYF
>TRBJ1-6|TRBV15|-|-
TGTGCCACCAGCAGAGAGGTGGCGCGGTCACCCCTCCACTTT
CATSREVARSPLHF
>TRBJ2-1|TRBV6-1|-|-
TGTGCCAGCAGTGTAAGGGACTACAATGAGCAGTTCTTC
CASSVRDYNEQFF
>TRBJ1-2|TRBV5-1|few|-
TGCGCCAGCAGCGAACAGATACAGGGTCCAGGCTATGGCTACACCTTC
CASSEQIQGPGYGYTF
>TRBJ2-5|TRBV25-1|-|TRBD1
TGTGCCAGCAGTGGACAGGGGGCAACGGGGACCCAGTACTTC
CASSGQGATGTQYF
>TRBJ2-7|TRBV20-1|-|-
TGCAGTGCTAGCCCGAGGTCCTACGAGCAGTACTTC
CSASPRSYEQYF
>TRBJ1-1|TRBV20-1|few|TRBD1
TGCAGTGCAGGAACAGGGGTGGTAGCTTTCTTT
CSAGTGVVAFF